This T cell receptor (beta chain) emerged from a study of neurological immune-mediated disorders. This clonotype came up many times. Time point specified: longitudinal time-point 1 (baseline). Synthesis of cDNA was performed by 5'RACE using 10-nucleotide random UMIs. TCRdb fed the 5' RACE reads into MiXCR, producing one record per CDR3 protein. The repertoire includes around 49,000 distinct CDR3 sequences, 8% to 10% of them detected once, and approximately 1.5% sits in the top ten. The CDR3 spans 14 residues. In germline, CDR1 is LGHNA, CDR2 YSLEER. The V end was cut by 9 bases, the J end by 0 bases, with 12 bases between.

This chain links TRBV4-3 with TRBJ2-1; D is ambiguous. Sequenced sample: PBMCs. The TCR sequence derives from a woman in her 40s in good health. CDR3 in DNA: TGCGCCAGGTTCCGGTTCTCCTCCTACAATGAGCAGTTCTTC. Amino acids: CARFRFSSYNEQFF.